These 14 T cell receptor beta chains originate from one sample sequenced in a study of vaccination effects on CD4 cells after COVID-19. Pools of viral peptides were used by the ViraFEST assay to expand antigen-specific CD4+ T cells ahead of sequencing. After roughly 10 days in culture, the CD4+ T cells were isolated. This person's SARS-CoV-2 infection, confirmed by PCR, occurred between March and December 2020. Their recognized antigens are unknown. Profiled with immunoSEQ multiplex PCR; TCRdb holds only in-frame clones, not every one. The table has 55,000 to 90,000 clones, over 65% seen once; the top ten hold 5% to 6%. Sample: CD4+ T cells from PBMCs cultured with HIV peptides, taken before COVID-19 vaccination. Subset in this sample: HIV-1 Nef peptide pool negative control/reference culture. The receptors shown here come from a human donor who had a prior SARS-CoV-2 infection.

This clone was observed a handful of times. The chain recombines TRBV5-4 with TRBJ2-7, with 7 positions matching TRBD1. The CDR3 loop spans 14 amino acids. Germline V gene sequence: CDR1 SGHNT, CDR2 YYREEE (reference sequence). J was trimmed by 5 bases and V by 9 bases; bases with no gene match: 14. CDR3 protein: CATNRQGKVNEQYF. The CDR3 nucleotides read TGTGCCACCAACCGACAGGGAAAGGTTAACGAGCAGTACTTC.

CDR3 sequence: CASSLGPQGFEKLFF. The CDR3 DNA follows: TGCGCCAGCAGCTTGGGGCCTCAGGGTTTTGAAAAACTGTTTTTT. The chain has TRBV5-1 and TRBJ1-4; maybe TRBD1 (5 bases). The CDR3 contains 15 residues. V lost 0 bases, J lost 7 bases, and 13 bases lay in between. Looked up from germline, CDR1 is SGHRS and CDR2 is YFSETQ.

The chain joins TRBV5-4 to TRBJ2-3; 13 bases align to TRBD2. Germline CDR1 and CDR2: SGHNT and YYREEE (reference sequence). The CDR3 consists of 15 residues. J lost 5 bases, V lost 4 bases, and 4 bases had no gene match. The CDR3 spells CASSPTSGRKDTQYF. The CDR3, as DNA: TGTGCCAGCAGCCCGACTAGCGGGAGGAAAGATACGCAGTATTTT.

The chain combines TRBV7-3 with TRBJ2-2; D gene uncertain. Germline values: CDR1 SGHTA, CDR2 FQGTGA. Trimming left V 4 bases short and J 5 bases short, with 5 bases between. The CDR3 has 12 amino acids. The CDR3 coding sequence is TGTGCCAGCAGCTCCGCTACCGGGGAGCTGTTTTTT. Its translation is CASSSATGELFF.

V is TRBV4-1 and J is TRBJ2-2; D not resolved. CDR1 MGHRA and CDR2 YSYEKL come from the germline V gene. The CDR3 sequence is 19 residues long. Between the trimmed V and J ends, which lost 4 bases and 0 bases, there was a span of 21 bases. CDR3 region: CASSPSALSRASNTGELFF. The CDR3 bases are TGCGCCAGCAGCCCTTCCGCCCTTAGTCGTGCCTCGAACACCGGGGAGCTGTTTTTT.

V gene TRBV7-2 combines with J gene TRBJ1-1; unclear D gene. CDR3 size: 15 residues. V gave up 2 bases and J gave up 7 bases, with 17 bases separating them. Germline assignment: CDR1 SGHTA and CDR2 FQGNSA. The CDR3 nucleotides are TGTGCCAGCAGCTTACGCGTCACAGCCCCCGGTGAAGCTTTCTTT. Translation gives CASSLRVTAPGEAFF.

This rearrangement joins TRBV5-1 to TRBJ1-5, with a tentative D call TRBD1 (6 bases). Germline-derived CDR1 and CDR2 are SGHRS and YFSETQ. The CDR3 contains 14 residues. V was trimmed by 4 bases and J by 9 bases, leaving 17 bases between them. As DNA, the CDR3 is TGCGCCAGCAGCACGGGACACCCCGGCTCGCCCCAGCATTTT. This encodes CASSTGHPGSPQHF.

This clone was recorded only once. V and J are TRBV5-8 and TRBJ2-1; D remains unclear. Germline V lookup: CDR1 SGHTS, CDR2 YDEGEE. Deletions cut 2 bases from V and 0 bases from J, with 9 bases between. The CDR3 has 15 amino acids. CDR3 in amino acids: CASSLSPVSYNEQFF. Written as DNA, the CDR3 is TGTGCCAGCAGCTTATCACCAGTCTCCTACAATGAGCAGTTCTTC. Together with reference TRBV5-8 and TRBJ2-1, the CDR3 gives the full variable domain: EAGVTQSPTHLIKTRGQQATLRCSPISGHTSVYWYQQALGLGLQFLLWYDEGEERNRGNFPPRFSGRQFPNYSSELNVNALELEDSALYLCASSLSPVSYNEQFFGPGTRLTVL.

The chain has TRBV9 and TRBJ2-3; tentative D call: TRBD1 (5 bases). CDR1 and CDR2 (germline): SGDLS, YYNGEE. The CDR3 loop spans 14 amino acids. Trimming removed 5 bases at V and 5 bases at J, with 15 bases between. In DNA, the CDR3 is TGTGCCAGCAGTGTCCAGGGCGACGGAGATACGCAGTATTTT. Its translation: CASSVQGDGDTQYF.

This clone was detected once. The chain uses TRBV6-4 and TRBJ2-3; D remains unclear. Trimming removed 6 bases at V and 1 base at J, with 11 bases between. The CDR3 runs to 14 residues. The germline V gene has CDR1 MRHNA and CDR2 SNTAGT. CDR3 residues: CASRRNGGTDTQYF. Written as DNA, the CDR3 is TGTGCCAGCAGGAGAAACGGAGGCACAGATACGCAGTATTTT.

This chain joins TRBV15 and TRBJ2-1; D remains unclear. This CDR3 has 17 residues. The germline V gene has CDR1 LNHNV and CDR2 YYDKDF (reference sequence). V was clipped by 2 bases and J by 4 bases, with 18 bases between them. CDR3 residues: CATSRTPRADDYNEQFF. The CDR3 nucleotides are TGTGCCACCAGCAGAACCCCCCGGGCAGACGATTACAATGAGCAGTTCTTC.

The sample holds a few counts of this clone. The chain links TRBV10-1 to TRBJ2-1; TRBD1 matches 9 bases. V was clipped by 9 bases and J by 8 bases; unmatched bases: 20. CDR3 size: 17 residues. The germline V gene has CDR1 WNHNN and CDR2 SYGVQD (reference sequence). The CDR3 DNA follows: TGCGCCAGAACCTACTTCTTTGGACAGGGGTTTTTAGATGAGCAGTTCTTC. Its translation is CARTYFFGQGFLDEQFF.

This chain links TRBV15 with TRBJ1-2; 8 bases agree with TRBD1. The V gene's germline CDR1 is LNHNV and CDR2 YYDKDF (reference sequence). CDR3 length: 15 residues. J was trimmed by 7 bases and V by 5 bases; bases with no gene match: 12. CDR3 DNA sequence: TGTGCCACCAGCCCCGACAGGGGCCCCTTTTCTGGCTACACCTTC. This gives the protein CATSPDRGPFSGYTF.

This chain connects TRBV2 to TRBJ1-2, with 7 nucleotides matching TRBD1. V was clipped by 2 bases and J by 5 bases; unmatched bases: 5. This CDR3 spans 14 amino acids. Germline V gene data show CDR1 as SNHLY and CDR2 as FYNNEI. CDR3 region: CASSERQGNYGYTF. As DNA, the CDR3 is TGTGCCAGCAGTGAAAGACAGGGTAATTATGGCTACACCTTC.